The 32 T cell receptor beta chains in this list originate from one sample, sequenced in a study of shared T cell receptors in the human thymus. Profiling relied on immunoSEQ multiplex PCR, and the TCRdb table lists in-frame clones only, not all of them. The table has more than 550,000 clones, roughly 86% seen once. The same data also contributed to another study, on human thymus T cells.

The sequencing input was thymocytes. The receptors shown here come from a boy less than two years old with a congenital heart defect.

The chain is built from TRBV30 and TRBJ1-1; TRBD1 might be the D (6 bases). Per germline, CDR1 GTSNPN and CDR2 SVGIG (reference sequence). V dropped 3 bases and J dropped 0 bases, with 17 bases sitting between them. CDR3 length: 16 amino acids. CDR3 sequence (DNA): TGTGCCTGGAGGGCCCATTGGACAGCGATGAACACTGAAGCTTTCTTT. Protein product: CAWRAHWTAMNTEAFF. The complete variable domain, with remaining parts taken from reference TRBV30 and TRBJ1-1, reads SQTIHQWPATLVQPVGSPLSLECTVEGTSNPNLYWYRQAAGRGLQLLFYSVGIGQISSEVPQNLSASRPQDRQFILSSKKLLLSDSGFYLCAWRAHWTAMNTEAFFGQGTRLTVV.

The chain is built from TRBV28 and TRBJ2-5; D is unresolved. CDR1 and CDR2 from the germline V gene are MDHEN and SYDVKM. Trimming took 1 base from V and 1 from J, leaving 4 bases between them. The CDR3 length is 13 residues. For the CDR3, the DNA is TGTGCCAGCAGTTTATCGAGCCAAGAGACCCAGTACTTC. Translating gives CASSLSSQETQYF.

This chain links TRBV6-5 with TRBJ2-5; D possibly corresponds to TRBD2 (6 bases). The J call may be mistaken, given a closer DNA end match to TRBJ2-7. The length of the CDR3 is 12 residues. CDR1 and CDR2 (germline): MNHEY, SVGAGI. The CDR3 nucleotides read TGTGCCAGCAGGGGGGGTTCCTACGAGCAGTACTTC. This sequence encodes CASRGGSYEQYF.

The chain carries TRBV15 and TRBJ2-3; TRBD1 agrees at 7 bases. The CDR3 totals 15 residues. Germline CDR1 and CDR2: LNHNV and YYDKDF (reference sequence). The junction had 3 bases not matched to a gene; V was cut back by 1 base and J by 2 bases. CDR3 region: CATSRVGTVTDTQYF. The CDR3, as DNA: TGTGCCACCAGCAGAGTCGGGACAGTCACAGATACGCAGTATTTT.

The rearrangement links TRBV2 to TRBJ2-7, with 9 nucleotides matching TRBD1. The germline CDR1 and CDR2 sequences are SNHLY and FYNNEI. Trimming cost V 4 bases and J 2 bases; bases outside gene matches: 3. The CDR3 contains 14 residues. In DNA form, the CDR3 reads TGTGCCAGCAGTGGACAGGGGGTTCCCTACGAGCAGTACTTC. Protein sequence: CASSGQGVPYEQYF.

V and J are TRBV7-9 and TRBJ1-3, with D unclear. Germline V gene lookup returns CDR1 SEHNR and CDR2 FQNEAQ (reference sequence). V dropped 2 bases and J dropped 0 bases, with 11 bases sitting between them. This CDR3 contains 16 residues. CDR3 DNA: TGTGCCAGCAGCTTACTATGGTCCGGCTCTGGAAACACCATATATTTT. Translation: CASSLLWSGSGNTIYF. Combining the CDR3 with reference TRBV7-9 and TRBJ1-3 gives the whole variable domain DTGVSQNPRHKITKRGQNVTFRCDPISEHNRLYWYRQTLGQGPEFLTYFQNEAQLEKSRLLSDRFSAERPKGSFSTLEIQRTEQGDSAMYLCASSLLWSGSGNTIYFGEGSWLTVV.

This clone was recorded once. J is TRBJ2-7 and V is TRBV30; weak D call: TRBD1 (6 bases). The germline V gene encodes CDR1 GTSNPN and CDR2 SVGIG (reference sequence). The V end lost 3 bases, the J end lost 6 bases, and 15 bases lay between the germline ends. This CDR3 spans 13 amino acids. CDR3 in amino acids: CAWSLTQGGEQYF. The CDR3 DNA reads as TGTGCCTGGAGCCTTACACAGGGTGGCGAGCAGTACTTC.

The rearrangement uses TRBV9 and TRBJ2-1; D is undetermined. This CDR3 has 16 amino acids. The germline CDR1 and CDR2 sequences are SGDLS and YYNGEE. V lost 0 bases to trimming and J lost 5 bases, with 15 bases between them. In DNA form, the CDR3 reads TGTGCCAGCAGCGTAGACGTTGGCGGCCAAAACAATGAGCAGTTCTTC. It codes for CASSVDVGGQNNEQFF.

The CDR3 sequence is CASSRAPPQDSPLHF. DNA of the CDR3: TGTGCCAGCAGCAGGGCTCCGCCCCAAGATTCACCCCTCCACTTT. This chain links TRBV28 with TRBJ1-6; D is perhaps TRBD1 (5 bases). The CDR3 is 15 amino acids. V was shortened by 6 bases and J by 8 bases, with 17 bases between the two germline ends. Germline V gene lookup returns CDR1 MDHEN and CDR2 SYDVKM.

The count of this clone is one. The chain joins TRBV2 to TRBJ2-7; possibly TRBD1 for D (6 bases). Germline assignment: CDR1 SNHLY and CDR2 FYNNEI. The V and J ends lost 2 bases and 4 bases respectively, with 15 bases between them. The CDR3 has 15 amino acids. The CDR3 coding sequence is TGTGCCAGCAGTGAAACGTTGAACAGGGAGTACGAGCAGTACTTC. The encoded protein is CASSETLNREYEQYF.

This chain joins TRBV25-1 and TRBJ2-4; D gene uncertain. V was cut by 0 bases and J by 3 bases, with 9 bases left in between. The CDR3 loop spans 15 amino acids. Germline values: CDR1 MGHDK, CDR2 SYGVNS. The CDR3 DNA follows: TGTGCCAGCAGTGAATACAGGCGCGACAAAAACATTCAGTACTTC. This codes for CASSEYRRDKNIQYF.

The rearrangement joins TRBV19 to TRBJ1-5; 11 nucleotides line up with TRBD1. Trimming removed 6 bases from V and 0 bases from J; junction bases left unmatched: 10. Germline-derived CDR1 and CDR2 are LNHDA and SQIVND (reference sequence). The CDR3 extends over 18 amino acids. Here the CDR3 reads CASRTGGQGGYSNQPQHF. The CDR3 bases are TGTGCCAGTAGGACTGGGGGACAGGGGGGTTATAGCAATCAGCCCCAGCATTTT.

This clone was observed once. The chain recombines TRBV10-2 with TRBJ2-1; D gene uncertain. CDR1 and CDR2 (germline): WSHSY, SAAADI. This CDR3 comprises 13 residues. The germline V and J ends were trimmed by 6 bases and 6 bases, with 12 bases remaining between them. As DNA, the CDR3 is TGCGCCAGCAGGCCCCTTAGAGTCAATGAGCAGTTCTTC. Translation gives CASRPLRVNEQFF.

The rearrangement joins TRBV27 to TRBJ2-1; 8 nucleotides line up with TRBD1. CDR3 length: 12 amino acids. Germline assignment: CDR1 MNHEY and CDR2 SMNVEV (reference sequence). Trimming took 5 bases from V and 8 from J; bases not matched to a gene: 2. The CDR3 DNA reads TGTGCCAGCAGTCAGACAGGGGATGAGCAGTTCTTC. Protein sequence: CASSQTGDEQFF.

The gene calls are TRBV9 and TRBJ2-1, with D hard to call. The CDR3 length is 15 residues. Trimming took 0 bases from V and 5 from J, leaving 12 bases between them. Germline V CDR1 and CDR2: SGDLS, YYNGEE. DNA for the CDR3: TGTGCCAGCAGCGTAGTTGATAGCACCGACAATGAGCAGTTCTTC. It translates to CASSVVDSTDNEQFF.

The chain uses TRBV10-3 and TRBJ2-7; 8 bases are shared with TRBD2. CDR1 is ENHRY and CDR2 is SYGVKD in the germline V gene. This CDR3 contains 14 residues. With 6 bases clipped from V and 3 bases from J, the junction kept 7 bases outside the gene matches. The CDR3 protein is CAISPDTSGYEQYF. In DNA form, the CDR3 reads TGTGCCATCAGCCCGGATACTAGCGGCTACGAGCAGTACTTC.

The rearrangement uses TRBV7-9 and TRBJ2-1, with D perhaps TRBD2 (5 bases). In germline, CDR1 is SEHNR, CDR2 FQNEAQ (reference sequence). The CDR3 length is 13 residues. V lost 5 bases, J lost 4 bases, and 9 bases lay in between. Here the CDR3 DNA reads TGTGCCAGCAGCGCGACTACTTACAATGAGCAGTTCTTC. It yields the protein CASSATTYNEQFF.

In regard to this clone: A read error may account for a junction end that differs from germline. The genes are TRBV7-7 and TRBJ2-7, with 7 bases that match TRBD1. This CDR3 has 14 amino acids. Germline V gives CDR1 SSHAT, CDR2 FNYEAQ (reference sequence). CDR3 sequence (DNA): TGTGCTAGCAGCCCCGGGACAGATCCCTACGAGCAGTACTTC. This translates into CASSPGTDPYEQYF.

The rearrangement links TRBV4-3 to TRBJ1-2; D is uncertain. The CDR3 has 18 residues. Germline CDR1 reads LGHNA; CDR2 reads YSLEER. Trimming shortened V by 1 base and J by 6 bases, and 24 bases separated the two germline ends. CDR3 nucleotides: TGCGCCAGCAGCCAAGTTGGGGAAGGTAGGTTGGAGGAGGATGGCTACACCTTC. Protein sequence: CASSQVGEGRLEEDGYTF.

The chain employs TRBV4-3 and TRBJ1-6; the D gene is possibly TRBD1 (5 bases). Germline V gene sequence: CDR1 LGHNA, CDR2 YSLEER. The CDR3 totals 17 residues. Trimming stripped 0 bases from V and 0 bases from J, with 9 bases between. In nucleotides, the CDR3 is TGCGCCAGCAGCCAAGACAGGGCTAGCTCCTATAATTCACCCCTCCACTTT. Translated, it gives CASSQDRASSYNSPLHF.

J is TRBJ1-1 and V is TRBV4-1; 9 nucleotides agree with TRBD1. The CDR3 length is 15 residues. Looked up from germline, CDR1 is MGHRA and CDR2 is YSYEKL. J was trimmed by 4 bases and V by 3 bases; bases with no gene match: 6. CDR3 bases: TGCGCCAGCAGCCACTGGGACAGGGTTGGCACTGAAGCTTTCTTT. This encodes CASSHWDRVGTEAFF.

This chain joins TRBV5-6 and TRBJ2-3, with 8 bases aligning to TRBD2. Germline V CDR1 and CDR2: SGHDT, YYEEEE. This CDR3 has 16 residues. After removal of 4 bases from V and 4 bases from J, the junction contained 11 bases not matched to a gene. The CDR3 here is CASSPPGTSGADTQYF. The CDR3 region has the DNA TGTGCCAGCAGCCCGCCGGGGACTAGTGGCGCAGATACGCAGTATTTT. The full variable domain, completed using reference TRBV5-6 and TRBJ2-3, is DAGVTQSPTHLIKTRGQQVTLRCSPKSGHDTVSWYQQALGQGPQFIFQYYEEEERQRGNFPDRFSGHQFPNYSSELNVNALLLGDSALYLCASSPPGTSGADTQYFGPGTRLTVL.

The genes are TRBV7-2 and TRBJ2-7, with TRBD1 matching 9 bases. With V trimmed by 3 bases and J by 4 bases, 7 bases remained unmatched. The CDR3 runs 15 residues. The germline V gene encodes CDR1 SGHTA and CDR2 FQGNSA. The CDR3 sequence is CASSFSGTGLYEQYF. As DNA, the CDR3 is TGTGCCAGCAGCTTCTCCGGGACAGGGTTGTACGAGCAGTACTTC.

This chain joins TRBV4-3 and TRBJ1-6, with TRBD1 as a possible D gene (6 bases). This CDR3 has 16 residues. The V and J ends lost 5 bases and 5 bases respectively, with 16 bases between them. CDR1 and CDR2 from the germline V gene are LGHNA and YSLEER. CDR3 amino acids: CASSSHRTDDNSPLHF. The CDR3 nucleotides are TGCGCCAGCAGCTCTCACCGGACAGATGATAATTCACCCCTCCACTTT.

This rearrangement joins TRBV4-1 to TRBJ1-1; the match to TRBD1 covers 9 bases. The J segment lost 4 bases and the V segment lost 4 bases, leaving 10 bases of the junction unmatched. From germline, CDR1 is MGHRA and CDR2 YSYEKL. The CDR3 runs 16 residues. As DNA, the CDR3 is TGCGCCAGCAGCCTTAATAGTCCGGGACAGGGCACTGAAGCTTTCTTT. Amino acids: CASSLNSPGQGTEAFF.

The chain carries TRBV9 and TRBJ1-2; weak D call: TRBD1 (5 bases). The CDR3 has 18 amino acids. Germline CDR1 and CDR2: SGDLS and YYNGEE. Between the trimmed V and J ends, which lost 6 bases and 4 bases, there was a span of 28 bases. CDR3 nucleotide sequence: TGTGCCAGCACCTCAAAACCCCGACAGTCCCCTCTCCTCTATGGCTACACCTTC. Amino acid sequence: CASTSKPRQSPLLYGYTF.

This rearrangement joins TRBV14 to TRBJ1-1; possible D gene TRBD1, 5 bases. V was pared by 4 bases and J by 1 base, with 13 bases between. The CDR3 is 15 residues long. Germline CDR1 reads SGHDN; CDR2 reads FVKESK. CDR3 coding DNA: TGTGCCAGCAGCCCCCTCAGGGCCGAGAACACTGAAGCTTTCTTT. Amino acids: CASSPLRAENTEAFF.

The chain employs TRBV6-1 and TRBJ2-5; 8 bases fit TRBD2. Germline V gene data show CDR1 as MNHNS and CDR2 as SASEGT. V was clipped by 8 bases and J by 2 bases; unmatched bases: 10. CDR3 length: 15 residues. In DNA, the CDR3 is TGTGCCAGCCCCTCGGAGCGGGGGATACAAGAGACCCAGTACTTC. Translated, it gives CASPSERGIQETQYF.

This chain uses TRBV28 with TRBJ1-5; 9 bases are a match to TRBD1. With 6 bases clipped from V and 6 bases from J, the junction kept 6 bases outside the gene matches. CDR3 length equals 14 residues. Germline V CDR1 and CDR2: MDHEN, SYDVKM. CDR3 sequence (DNA): TGTGCCAGCAGCCTTGGGACAGGGAGTCAGCCCCAGCATTTT. Protein sequence: CASSLGTGSQPQHF.

The rearrangement joins TRBV4-2 to TRBJ2-2; 9 positions agree with TRBD2. The CDR3 totals 14 residues. CDR1 and CDR2 from the germline V gene are LGHNA and YNFKEQ. J was trimmed by 6 bases and V by 7 bases; bases with no gene match: 6. CDR3 DNA: TGTGCCAGCACCCTTACTAGCGGGTCCGGGGAGCTGTTTTTT. Its translation: CASTLTSGSGELFF.

The V gene is TRBV19, the J gene TRBJ1-3, with TRBD1 as a possible D gene (5 bases). V was clipped by 3 bases and J by 7 bases, with 16 bases between them. The CDR3 sequence is 15 residues long. Germline CDR1 LNHDA, CDR2 SQIVND (reference sequence). The CDR3 DNA reads as TGTGCCAGTAGTATTTCGGCCAGGGTATGGAACACCATATATTTT. Translated: CASSISARVWNTIYF.

The rearrangement joins TRBV5-1 to TRBJ1-4; unclear D gene. Per the germline V gene, CDR1 is SGHRS and CDR2 is YFSETQ. The CDR3 has 17 residues. Trimming took off 0 bases at V and 0 bases at J, with 12 bases between the two ends. The chain's CDR3 is CASSLETRLATNEKLFF. In DNA form, the CDR3 reads TGCGCCAGCAGCTTGGAAACCAGGCTTGCAACTAATGAAAAACTGTTTTTT.